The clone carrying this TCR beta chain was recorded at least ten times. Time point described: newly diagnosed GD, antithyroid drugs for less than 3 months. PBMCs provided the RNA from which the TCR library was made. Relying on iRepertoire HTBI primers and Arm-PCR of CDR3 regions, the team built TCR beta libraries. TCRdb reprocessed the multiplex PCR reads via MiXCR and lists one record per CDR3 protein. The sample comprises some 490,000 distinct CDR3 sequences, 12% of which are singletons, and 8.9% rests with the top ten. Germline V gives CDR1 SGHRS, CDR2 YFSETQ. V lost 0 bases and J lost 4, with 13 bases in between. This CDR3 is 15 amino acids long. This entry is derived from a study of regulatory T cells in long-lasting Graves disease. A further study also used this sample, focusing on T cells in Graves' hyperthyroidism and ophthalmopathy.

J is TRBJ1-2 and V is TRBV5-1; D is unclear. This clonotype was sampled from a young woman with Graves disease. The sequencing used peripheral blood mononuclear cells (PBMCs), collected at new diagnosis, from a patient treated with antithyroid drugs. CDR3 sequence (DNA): TGCGCCAGCAGCTTGGCGGGAGTAGAGTCCTATGGCTACACCTTC. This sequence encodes CASSLAGVESYGYTF. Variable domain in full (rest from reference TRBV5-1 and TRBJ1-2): KAGVTQTPRYLIKTRGQQVTLSCSPISGHRSVSWYQQTPGQGLQFLFEYFSETQRNKGNFPGRFSGRQFSNSRSEMNVSTLELGDSALYLCASSLAGVESYGYTFGSGTRLTVV.